This T cell receptor beta chain derives from a study of blood T cell repertoires in COVID-19. At the level of the study: Spain, Italy and the United States supplied samples that represented acute and convalescent COVID-19. PBMCs, B-cell-depleted T cells, or T cells were the source of the cDNA or gDNA that made up the material.

Study processing details: Estimated nucleated cell counts came from reference gene primer amplification. Assay used: immunoSEQ multiplex PCR; TCRdb lists only in-frame clones, some missing. The DNA was the basis for D and trimming; V, J and clone size are from that table. The sample shows under 350,000 clones, around nine tenths of them seen only once. Germline CDR1 is MNHNS and CDR2 is SASEGT. V lost 0 bases and J lost 2; bases outside the gene matches: 1. This CDR3 comprises 16 residues. This clone was detected only a few times. Patients of the Seattle cohort, enrolled during active infection, were followed longitudinally.

The specimen sequenced was peripheral blood. This TCR was recovered from a woman aged 25 to 39 with COVID-19, enrolled during active disease. The rearrangement links TRBV6-1 to TRBJ1-3, with 10 positions matching TRBD1. In DNA form, the CDR3 reads TGTGCCAGCAGTGAAGCTGGGACAGGGGCTGGAAACACCATATATTTT. Translated: CASSEAGTGAGNTIYF.